This passage covers 21 T cell receptor beta chains from one sample sequenced in a study of blood T cell repertoires in COVID-19. Clones were sequenced by immunoSEQ multiplex PCR, and TCRdb holds only the in-frame ones, with some missing. The sample has 400,000 to 550,000 clones; 70% to 90% are singletons. The material sequenced was PBMCs or T cells enriched from blood (not recorded which). All receptors derive from a young woman with acute COVID-19.

The chain carries TRBV29-1 and TRBJ2-3; 8 nucleotides align to TRBD1. The CDR3 loop spans 14 amino acids. Germline V lookup: CDR1 SQVTM, CDR2 ANQGSEA. Trimming removed 0 bases from V and 2 bases from J; junction bases left unmatched: 1. The CDR3: CSVEETGVTDTQYF. DNA of the CDR3: TGCAGCGTTGAAGAGACAGGGGTCACAGATACGCAGTATTTT.

This clone came up once. The chain links TRBV2 to TRBJ2-3; TRBD1 matches 7 bases. CDR1 is SNHLY, CDR2 FYNNEI, per germline. V was pared by 3 bases and J by 3 bases, with 6 bases of the junction left unmatched. The CDR3 spans 15 residues. For the CDR3, the DNA is TGTGCCAGCAGTGACCCGGGACAGCCAACAGATACGCAGTATTTT. Protein: CASSDPGQPTDTQYF.

This clone has more than one count but fewer than ten. The chain joins TRBV2 to TRBJ1-3, with D tentatively TRBD1 (6 bases). CDR1 is SNHLY, CDR2 FYNNEI, per germline. The CDR3 is made up of 17 amino acids. Trimming removed 6 bases at V and 0 bases at J, with 18 bases between. CDR3 in DNA: TGTGCCAGCAGGACAGGCGCTGGGGTGAACTCTGGAAACACCATATATTTT. This gives the protein CASRTGAGVNSGNTIYF.

The V gene is TRBV3-1 (or the pseudogene TRBV3-2), the J gene TRBJ1-1, with 9 bases aligning to TRBD1. The germline V gene has CDR1 LGHDT and CDR2 YNNKEL (reference sequence). The CDR3 runs 14 residues. Trimming cost V 1 base and J 8 bases; bases outside gene matches: 5. The CDR3 DNA is TGTGCCAGCAGCCAAGGAGGGACAGGGTTGGAAGCTTTCTTT. Protein sequence: CASSQGGTGLEAFF.

The chain has TRBV28 and TRBJ2-7; D unresolved. Trimming removed 6 bases at V and 3 bases at J, with 15 bases between. Looked up from germline, CDR1 is MDHEN and CDR2 is SYDVKM. The CDR3 sequence is 14 residues long. The CDR3 here is CASRHNTVSYEQYF. CDR3 bases: TGTGCCAGCAGGCATAATACAGTAAGCTACGAGCAGTACTTC.

The chain carries TRBV19 and TRBJ1-2; a possible D gene is TRBD1 (6 bases). The CDR3 spans 13 residues. CDR1 is LNHDA, CDR2 SQIVND, per germline (reference sequence). Deletions cut 5 bases from V and 7 bases from J, with 14 bases between. Here the CDR3 DNA reads TGTGCCAGTAGTGTACAGGGAATGAGTGGCTACACCTTC. Its translation is CASSVQGMSGYTF.

This rearrangement joins TRBV10-2 to TRBJ2-7; possibly TRBD2 for D (5 bases). Trimming stripped 7 bases from V and 3 bases from J, with 13 bases between. Germline lookup yields CDR1 WSHSY and CDR2 SAAADI. This CDR3 is 13 amino acids long. The CDR3 sequence: CASMRVTYYEQYF. The CDR3 nucleotides read TGCGCCAGCATGAGGGTAACCTACTACGAGCAGTACTTC.

In its sample, this clone was seen a few times. The chain recombines TRBV24-1 with TRBJ2-7, with 7 bases fitting TRBD2. Trimming took 5 bases from V and 5 from J; bases not matched to a gene: 14. This CDR3 contains 16 residues. Germline lookup yields CDR1 KGHDR and CDR2 SFDVKD. CDR3: CATSAVGLDSIHEQYF. CDR3 bases: TGTGCCACCAGTGCCGTCGGACTAGATTCTATCCACGAGCAGTACTTC.

V gene TRBV5-1 combines with J gene TRBJ2-3; 15 positions agree with TRBD2. The V segment lost 3 bases and the J segment 0 bases; nucleotides outside the gene matches: 5. The CDR3 consists of 18 residues. Germline assignment: CDR1 SGHRS and CDR2 YFSETQ. The chain's CDR3 is CASSSGLAGGPSTDTQYF. The CDR3 coding sequence is TGCGCCAGCAGCTCAGGACTAGCGGGGGGGCCTAGCACAGATACGCAGTATTTT.

J is TRBJ1-4 and V is TRBV7-9; 7 positions agree with TRBD1. The CDR3 is 16 residues long. Trimming at V came to 5 bases and at J to 5 bases, leaving 11 bases not matched to a gene. Germline CDR1 and CDR2: SEHNR and FQNEAQ (reference sequence). DNA of the CDR3: TGTGCCAGCAGCGTTCAATCAGGGGGAGAAAATGAAAAACTGTTTTTT. Its protein product is CASSVQSGGENEKLFF. The whole variable domain, filled in from reference TRBV7-9 and TRBJ1-4, reads DTGVSQNPRHKITKRGQNVTFRCDPISEHNRLYWYRQTLGQGPEFLTYFQNEAQLEKSRLLSDRFSAERPKGSFSTLEIQRTEQGDSAMYLCASSVQSGGENEKLFFGSGTQLSVL.

The gene calls are TRBV6-6 and TRBJ2-2; D may be TRBD1 (5 bases). Germline lookup yields CDR1 MNHNY and CDR2 SVGAGI (reference sequence). The CDR3 runs 13 residues. V lost 6 bases and J 6 bases, leaving 11 bases between the germline ends. This CDR3 is CASSPGSPGELFF. Here the CDR3 DNA reads TGTGCCAGCAGCCCAGGGTCACCCGGGGAGCTGTTTTTT.

The chain carries TRBV7-9 and TRBJ2-5; maybe TRBD1 (6 bases). V lost 4 bases to trimming and J lost 1 base, with 10 bases between them. This CDR3 has 14 residues. Per the germline V gene, CDR1 is SEHNR and CDR2 is FQNEAQ (reference sequence). CDR3 amino acids: CASSSPDSQETQYF. The CDR3 coding sequence is TGTGCCAGCAGCTCCCCGGACAGCCAAGAGACCCAGTACTTC.

The CDR3 DNA reads TGTGCCAGCTCTCAAACAGGGGACTCACCCCTCCACTTT. As protein: CASSQTGDSPLHF. The chain has TRBV18 and TRBJ1-6; 7 bases line up with TRBD1. The CDR3 sequence is 13 residues long. V was clipped by 6 bases and J by 10 bases; unmatched bases: 6. Germline loops: CDR1 KGHSH, CDR2 LQKENI.

The chain employs TRBV19 and TRBJ2-1; 13 bases agree with TRBD2. The CDR3 is made up of 13 amino acids. Germline lookup yields CDR1 LNHDA and CDR2 SQIVND (reference sequence). The V segment lost 6 bases and the J segment 13 bases; nucleotides outside the gene matches: 6. DNA for the CDR3: TGTGCCAGTAGCTGGACTAGCGGGGGCGGTCAGTTCTTC. It translates to CASSWTSGGGQFF.

This chain connects TRBV19 to TRBJ1-2; no definite D call. This CDR3 spans 14 amino acids. V was shortened by 5 bases and J by 0 bases, with 10 bases between the two germline ends. Germline lookup yields CDR1 LNHDA and CDR2 SQIVND (reference sequence). CDR3 loop: CASSWSGANYGYTF. CDR3 DNA: TGTGCCAGTAGTTGGTCCGGAGCTAACTATGGCTACACCTTC.

The chain couples TRBV18 to TRBJ2-1; D gene unclear. Trimming cost V 1 base and J 0 bases, with 13 bases left between them. The CDR3 is made up of 17 amino acids. Germline CDR1 reads KGHSH; CDR2 reads LQKENI. The chain's CDR3 is CASSPRPQIGSYNEQFF. CDR3 coding DNA: TGTGCCAGCTCACCACGGCCCCAAATTGGCTCCTACAATGAGCAGTTCTTC. Filled out from reference TRBV18 and TRBJ2-1, the complete variable domain reads NAGVMQNPRHLVRRRGQEARLRCSPMKGHSHVYWYRQLPEEGLKFMVYLQKENIIDESGMPKERFSAEFPKEGPSILRIQQVVRGDSAAYFCASSPRPQIGSYNEQFFGPGTRLTVL.

The table lists this clone with a count of one. V usage is TRBV5-1 and J usage is TRBJ2-3; 8 nucleotides line up with TRBD1. The length of the CDR3 is 14 residues. Germline V lookup: CDR1 SGHRS, CDR2 YFSETQ. V was clipped by 4 bases and J by 8 bases; unmatched bases: 9. CDR3 residues: CASSDQGAMGTQYF. The CDR3 bases are TGCGCCAGCAGCGATCAGGGGGCCATGGGTACGCAGTATTTT.

The V call is TRBV2, the J call TRBJ1-2; D not certain. Germline CDR1 reads SNHLY; CDR2 reads FYNNEI. The CDR3 spans 12 residues. The V gene lost 6 bases and the J gene lost 4 bases, with 9 bases spanning the gap. The CDR3 spells CASRASGYGYTF. In DNA form, the CDR3 reads TGTGCCAGCAGGGCCAGCGGCTATGGCTACACCTTC.

The V and J genes are TRBV28 and TRBJ1-6; possibly TRBD1 for D (5 bases). The CDR3 contains 16 residues. With 2 bases removed from V and 0 bases from J, the gap between germline ends came to 8 bases. CDR1 MDHEN and CDR2 SYDVKM come from the germline V gene. The CDR3 nucleotides are TGTGCCAGCAGTTTACGGGGGGGCTCCTATAATTCACCCCTCCACTTT. It codes for CASSLRGGSYNSPLHF.

V usage is TRBV3-1 (or the pseudogene TRBV3-2) and J usage is TRBJ2-7; tentatively, D is TRBD2 (5 bases). Looked up from germline, CDR1 is LGHDT and CDR2 is YNNKEL (reference sequence). The CDR3 is made up of 15 amino acids. V gave up 2 bases and J gave up 5 bases, with 16 bases separating them. The CDR3 region is CASSQPSSRRHEQYF. The CDR3 DNA sequence: TGTGCCAGCAGCCAACCGTCTAGCCGTCGTCACGAGCAGTACTTC.

The chain employs TRBV19 and TRBJ1-5, with D uncertain. The CDR3 is 13 amino acids. Trimming cost V 5 bases and J 4 bases, with 9 bases left between them. Germline assignment: CDR1 LNHDA and CDR2 SQIVND (reference sequence). This CDR3 reads CASSRTRNQPQHF. The CDR3 coding sequence is TGTGCCAGTAGTCGGACTCGGAATCAGCCCCAGCATTTT. Full variable domain (rest looked up from reference TRBV19 and TRBJ1-5): DGGITQSPKYLFRKEGQNVTLSCEQNLNHDAMYWYRQDPGQGLRLIYYSQIVNDFQKGDIAEGYSVSREKKESFPLTVTSAQKNPTAFYLCASSRTRNQPQHFGDGTRLSIL.